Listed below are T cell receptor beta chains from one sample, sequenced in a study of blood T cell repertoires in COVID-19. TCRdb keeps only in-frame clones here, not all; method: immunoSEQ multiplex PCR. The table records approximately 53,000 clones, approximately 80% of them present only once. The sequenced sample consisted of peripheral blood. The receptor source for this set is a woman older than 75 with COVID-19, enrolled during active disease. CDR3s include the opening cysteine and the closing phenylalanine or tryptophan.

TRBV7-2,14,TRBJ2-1,CASSRSQGTDEQFF
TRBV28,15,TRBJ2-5,CASNRGTGVWETQYF
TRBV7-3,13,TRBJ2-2,CASSSLAGGELFF
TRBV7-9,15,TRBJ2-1,CASSAGTSVTGEQFF
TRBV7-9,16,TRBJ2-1,CASSLGLAGGRNEQFF
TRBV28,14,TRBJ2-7,CASSLSGTTYEQYF
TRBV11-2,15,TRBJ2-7,CASSLAQGTSYEQYF
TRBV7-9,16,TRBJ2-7,CASSPSISGLTYEQYF
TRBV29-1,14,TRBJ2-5,CSVDGDTAQETQYF
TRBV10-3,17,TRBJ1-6,CAISGSSVGGYNSPLHF
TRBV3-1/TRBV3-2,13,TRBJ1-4,CASSQDPSEKLFF
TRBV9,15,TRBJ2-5,CASSVVLAGVETQYF
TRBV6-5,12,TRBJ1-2,CASSNTGTGSTF
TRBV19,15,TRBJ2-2,CASSPGLAGTGELFF
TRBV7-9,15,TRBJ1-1,CASSPLGQGGTEAFF
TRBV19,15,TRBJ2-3,CASSLSGQGGDTQYF
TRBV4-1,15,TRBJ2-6,CASSPQGAGANVLTF
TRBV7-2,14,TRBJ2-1,CASSHGLVYNEQFF
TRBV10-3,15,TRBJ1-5,CAIKAGPNSNQPQHF
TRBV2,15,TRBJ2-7,CASSEDLAGKYEQYF
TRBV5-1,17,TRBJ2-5,CASSLGVAGGAQETQYF
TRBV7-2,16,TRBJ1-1,CASSLAYRGRGSGAFF
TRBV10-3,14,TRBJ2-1,CAIRESSSYNEQFF
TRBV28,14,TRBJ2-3,CASSLAGFTDTQYF
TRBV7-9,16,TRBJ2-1,CASSLEGLAAYNEQFF
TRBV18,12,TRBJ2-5,CASSSYQETQYF
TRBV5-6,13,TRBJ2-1,CASGQREYNEQFF
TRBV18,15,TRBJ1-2,CASSPPTGANYGYTF
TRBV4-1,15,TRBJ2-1,CASSQGASGSFKQFF
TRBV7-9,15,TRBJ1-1,CASAVDRGGYTEAFF
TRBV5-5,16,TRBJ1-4,CASSPGAQGINEKLFF
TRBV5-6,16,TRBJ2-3,CASSFGFSPRADTQYF
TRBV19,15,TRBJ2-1,CASTNRLAGDNEQFF
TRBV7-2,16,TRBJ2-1,CASSPESGRRGNEQFF
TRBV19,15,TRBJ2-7,CASSIRLDRIYEQYF
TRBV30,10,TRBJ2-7,CAWGFFEQYF
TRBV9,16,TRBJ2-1,CASSFRPLAGGYEQFF
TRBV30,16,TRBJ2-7,CAWSAQLAGGGYEQYF
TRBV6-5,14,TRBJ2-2,CASKRLANTGELFF
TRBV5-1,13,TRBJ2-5,CASSSWTEETQYF
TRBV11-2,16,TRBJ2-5,CASSQVGAGLQETQYF
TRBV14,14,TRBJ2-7,CASSQDRGTYEQYF
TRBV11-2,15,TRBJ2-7,CASSARTSGPYEQYF
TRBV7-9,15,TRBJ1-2,CASSPRTGGIYGYTF
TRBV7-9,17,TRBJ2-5,CASSLGPVGSGSETQYF
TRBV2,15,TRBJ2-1,CASSNLGLEGVEQFF
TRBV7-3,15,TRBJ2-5,CASSLAGGSQETQYF
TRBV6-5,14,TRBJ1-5,CASSPDSGGLPQHF
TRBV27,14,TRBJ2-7,CASSSVGQSYEQYF
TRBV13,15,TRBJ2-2,CASSRYNRRTGELFF
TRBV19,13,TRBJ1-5,CASSKQGNQPQHF
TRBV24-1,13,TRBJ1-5,CATSDPPNQPQHF
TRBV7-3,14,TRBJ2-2,CASSPRTSGGELFF
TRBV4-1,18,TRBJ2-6,CASSPTGSTSSGANVLTF